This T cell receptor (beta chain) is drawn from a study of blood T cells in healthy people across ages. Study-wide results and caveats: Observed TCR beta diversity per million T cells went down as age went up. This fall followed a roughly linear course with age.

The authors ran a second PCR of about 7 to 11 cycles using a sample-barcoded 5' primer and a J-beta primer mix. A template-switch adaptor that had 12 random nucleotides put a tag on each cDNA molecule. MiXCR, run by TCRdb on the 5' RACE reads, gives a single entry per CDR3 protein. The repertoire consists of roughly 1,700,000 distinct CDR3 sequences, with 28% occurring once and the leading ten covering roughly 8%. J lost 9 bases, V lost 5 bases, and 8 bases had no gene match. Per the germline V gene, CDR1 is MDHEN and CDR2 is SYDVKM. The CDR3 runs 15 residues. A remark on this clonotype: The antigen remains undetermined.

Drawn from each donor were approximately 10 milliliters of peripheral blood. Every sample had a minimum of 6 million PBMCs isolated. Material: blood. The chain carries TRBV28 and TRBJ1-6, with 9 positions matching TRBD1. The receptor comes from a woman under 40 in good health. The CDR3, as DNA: TGTGCCAGCAGTACCCACGGGACAGGGCCTTCACCCCTCCACTTT. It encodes CASSTHGTGPSPLHF.